The 12 T cell receptor beta chains reported below all come from one sample, sequenced in a study of graft-versus-host responses after intestinal transplantation. Sequencing used immunoSEQ multiplex PCR; TCRdb keeps in-frame clones, though not all of them. Seen here are fewer than 10,000 clones, 70% to 90% observed once, and the top ten hold approximately 9.9%. The sequencing here drew on PBMCs, taken about 240 days after intestinal transplant. All receptors derive from a human patient who received an intestinal transplant, so some T cells may come from the graft donor.

This clone was counted only a few times. This chain uses TRBV28 with TRBJ1-2; 10 bases align to TRBD1. CDR1 is MDHEN and CDR2 is SYDVKM in the germline V gene. The V segment lost 3 bases and the J segment 4 bases; nucleotides outside the gene matches: 14. CDR3 length equals 18 residues. The CDR3 DNA reads as TGTGCCAGCAGTTTTTACTCCTTCGGGGGACAGGGGATCTATGGCTACACCTTC. Its translation: CASSFYSFGGQGIYGYTF.

The CDR3 is CASSLTRGGPYEQYF. CDR3 DNA: TGTGCCAGCAGTTTAACACGGGGAGGACCCTACGAGCAGTACTTC. This rearrangement joins TRBV28 to TRBJ2-7; perhaps TRBD2 as D (6 bases). Per germline, CDR1 MDHEN and CDR2 SYDVKM. Trimming cost V 2 bases and J 2 bases, with 13 bases left between them. The CDR3 is made up of 15 amino acids.

The chain employs TRBV7-3 and TRBJ2-1, with D tentatively TRBD1 (5 bases). The V end lost 0 bases, the J end lost 6 bases, and 6 bases lay between the germline ends. This CDR3 spans 13 amino acids. The germline gives CDR1 SGHTA, CDR2 FQGTGA. The DNA of the CDR3 is TGTGCCAGCAGCTTAACAAGGGGCAATGAGCAGTTCTTC. It is translated as CASSLTRGNEQFF. Drawing the rest from reference TRBV7-3 and TRBJ2-1, the complete variable domain is GAGVSQTPSNKVTEKGKYVELRCDPISGHTALYWYRQSLGQGPEFLIYFQGTGAADDSGLPNDRFFAVRPEGSVSTLKIQRTERGDSAVYLCASSLTRGNEQFFGPGTRLTVL.

As DNA, the CDR3 is TGTGCCAGCAGCCAATCCACCGGGGTGGCGGGCAATCAGCCCCAGCATTTT. This gives the protein CASSQSTGVAGNQPQHF. The chain is built from TRBV7-9 and TRBJ1-5; D call uncertain. With 5 bases removed from V and 2 bases from J, the gap between germline ends came to 19 bases. This CDR3 is 17 amino acids long. Germline CDR1 and CDR2: SEHNR and FQNEAQ (reference sequence).

The gene calls are TRBV6-4 and TRBJ2-2; perhaps TRBD2 as D (6 bases). Trimming removed 6 bases from V and 2 bases from J, with 13 bases in between. Germline V gene data show CDR1 as MRHNA and CDR2 as SNTAGT. This CDR3 has 15 amino acids. The CDR3 bases are TGTGCCAGCAGCGTGAATAGCGGAAACACCGGGGAGCTGTTTTTT. Protein: CASSVNSGNTGELFF.

The rearrangement uses TRBV19 and TRBJ2-6; D call uncertain. Germline assignment: CDR1 LNHDA and CDR2 SQIVND (reference sequence). Trimming took 4 bases from V and 0 from J, leaving 13 bases between them. The CDR3 covers 17 residues. This CDR3 reads CASSTTRLSSGANVLTF. CDR3 sequence (DNA): TGTGCCAGTAGTACGACACGACTTAGCTCTGGGGCCAACGTCCTGACTTTC.

The chain joins TRBV19 to TRBJ2-2; D uncertain. This CDR3 region has 14 residues. The germline gives CDR1 LNHDA, CDR2 SQIVND (reference sequence). The V gene lost 1 base and the J gene lost 2 bases, with 5 bases spanning the gap. The CDR3 region has the DNA TGTGCCAGTAGTATAGGACAAAACACCGGGGAGCTGTTTTTT. Translation gives CASSIGQNTGELFF.

This chain joins TRBV7-9 and TRBJ1-1; D ambiguous. Trimming shortened V by 5 bases and J by 0 bases, and 13 bases separated the two germline ends. The germline V gene has CDR1 SEHNR and CDR2 FQNEAQ (reference sequence). CDR3 length: 15 residues. CDR3 coding DNA: TGTGCCAGCAGCCGTCTGGAGGGAGTGAACACTGAAGCTTTCTTT. Amino acids: CASSRLEGVNTEAFF.

The chain employs TRBV9 and TRBJ2-7; the D call may be TRBD1 or TRBD2 (5 bases each). The V end was cut by 4 bases, the J end by 3 bases, with 11 bases between. The length of the CDR3 is 13 residues. Germline CDR1 and CDR2: SGDLS and YYNGEE. The CDR3 loop reads CASSPGGGYEQYF. CDR3 nucleotide sequence: TGTGCCAGCAGCCCCGGTGGGGGCTACGAGCAGTACTTC.

This clone appeared a single time. The chain couples TRBV5-6 to TRBJ2-1; tentatively, D is TRBD1 or TRBD2 (5 bases each). This CDR3 region has 15 residues. The V gene's germline CDR1 is SGHDT and CDR2 YYEEEE. V dropped 5 bases and J dropped 0 bases, with 12 bases sitting between them. CDR3 sequence: CASRGDLYSYNEQFF. The CDR3 DNA is TGTGCCAGCAGAGGGGACCTCTACTCCTACAATGAGCAGTTCTTC.

The rearrangement uses TRBV6-1 and TRBJ2-1; a weak D match, TRBD2 (5 bases). The V gene's germline CDR1 is MNHNS and CDR2 SASEGT. This CDR3 is built from 14 residues. V lost 10 bases and J lost 4, with 17 bases in between. CDR3 sequence reads: CATIRLSLYNEQFF. The DNA of the CDR3 is TGTGCCACAATAAGACTATCGCTGTACAATGAGCAGTTCTTC.

This clone occurred once. V and J are TRBV15 and TRBJ1-5; D is unresolved. The CDR3 sequence is 14 residues long. Trimming shortened V by 1 base and J by 0 bases, and 4 bases separated the two germline ends. Germline CDR1 LNHNV, CDR2 YYDKDF (reference sequence). CDR3 residues: CATSRVSSNQPQHF. The CDR3 DNA is TGTGCCACCAGCAGAGTAAGTAGCAATCAGCCCCAGCATTTT.